This T cell receptor (beta chain) emerged from a study of cytomegalovirus exposure and HLA in healthy donors. Findings of the study overall: Most likely, a cluster of highly shared sequence variants arose as a sequencing artifact. Rarity held for most TCR sequences, but there were some public TCRs that occurred in many donors. Several V segments, TRBV6-2 and TRBV6-3 among them, could not be told apart and were dropped. An assumption of roughly uniform sequencing depth across donors underlay the presence/absence analyses.

Unmatched junction bases numbered 11, after V lost 6 bases and J lost 5 bases. Germline CDR1 and CDR2: LNHDA and SQIVND (reference sequence). The CDR3 length is 15 residues. Researchers ran the PCR with 60 Vbeta and 13 Jbeta primers. Sequencing used immunoSEQ multiplex PCR; TCRdb keeps in-frame clones, though not all of them. The sample includes 150,000 to 200,000 clones, almost 80% of them seen just once. As for this clone: Its matching antigen is unknown.

The receptor comes from a woman between 50 and 59 years old in good health and CMV-seronegative. V gene TRBV19 combines with J gene TRBJ2-7; 9 nucleotides agree with TRBD2. The sample taken for sequencing was PBMCs. The DNA of the CDR3 is TGTGCCAGTAGCAGGCGGGAGGGGAGCGGGCACGAGCAGTACTTC. This sequence encodes CASSRREGSGHEQYF. Full variable domain (remainder filled in from reference TRBV19 and TRBJ2-7): DGGITQSPKYLFRKEGQNVTLSCEQNLNHDAMYWYRQDPGQGLRLIYYSQIVNDFQKGDIAEGYSVSREKKESFPLTVTSAQKNPTAFYLCASSRREGSGHEQYFGPGTRLTVT.